The sequence of this TCR beta chain was determined in a study of blood T cell repertoires in COVID-19. The overall study: Samples taken during acute and convalescent COVID-19 were collected in the United States, Italy and Spain. Sample material is recorded as cDNA or gDNA derived from T cells, B-cell-depleted T cells, or PBMCs.

V was pared by 5 bases and J by 6 bases, with 6 bases between. This CDR3 spans 11 amino acids. CDR1 is SGHTS, CDR2 YDEGEE, per germline. In the authors' workflow: Cell counts per sample came from amplifying reference gene primers. The data were produced by immunoSEQ multiplex PCR, yet TCRdb's version contains in-frame clones alone and is incomplete. The D gene and trimming were derived from the DNA, and the V and J assignments and clone size from that table. The sample includes 200,000 to 250,000 clones, under 90% of them seen just once. The chain links TRBV5-8 to TRBJ2-1; the D is unclear. Source material: peripheral blood. The sequence was obtained from a man younger than 45 with active or convalescent COVID-19. CDR3 amino acids: CASRSSNEQFF. CDR3 nucleotide sequence: TGTGCCAGCAGATCCAGCAATGAGCAGTTCTTC.